Below, 11 T cell receptor beta chains from the same sample are listed, as sequenced in a study of cytomegalovirus exposure and HLA in healthy donors. Primers for the PCR totalled 60 Vbeta and 13 Jbeta. Clones were read by immunoSEQ multiplex PCR, and TCRdb kept only the in-frame ones, dropping some. Of about 210,000 clones in the sample, 65% to 85% are singletons; the top ten hold over 1.5%. What was sequenced was PBMCs. The receptors come from a man aged 35 to 55 in good health and CMV-seropositive.

The chain combines TRBV7-9 with TRBJ1-4; unclear D gene. There are 16 residues in the CDR3. Germline V gene lookup returns CDR1 SEHNR and CDR2 FQNEAQ (reference sequence). V lost 1 base to trimming and J lost 3 bases, with 12 bases between them. CDR3 DNA: TGTGCCAGCAGCTTAGAGTCGGTCGGGGCTAATGAAAAACTGTTTTTT. Its translation: CASSLESVGANEKLFF. Drawing the rest from reference TRBV7-9 and TRBJ1-4, the complete variable domain is DTGVSQNPRHKITKRGQNVTFRCDPISEHNRLYWYRQTLGQGPEFLTYFQNEAQLEKSRLLSDRFSAERPKGSFSTLEIQRTEQGDSAMYLCASSLESVGANEKLFFGSGTQLSVL.

V usage is TRBV10-2 and J usage is TRBJ2-5; possibly TRBD2 for D (5 bases). The germline V gene has CDR1 WSHSY and CDR2 SAAADI. The CDR3 sequence is 14 residues long. Trimming removed 4 bases at V and 5 bases at J, with 14 bases between. The CDR3 region has the DNA TGCGCCAGCAGTGCCACTAGTCAGTACGAGACCCAGTACTTC. It yields the protein CASSATSQYETQYF.

The rearrangement uses TRBV11-2 and TRBJ1-1; TRBD1 aligns across 9 bases. The CDR3 runs to 13 residues. Germline CDR1 SGHAT, CDR2 FQNNGV. Unmatched junction bases numbered 6, after V lost 5 bases and J lost 8 bases. CDR3 region: CASSPRTGDEAFF. The CDR3 bases are TGTGCCAGCAGCCCCCGGACAGGGGACGAAGCTTTCTTT.

CDR3 in amino acids: CASSVGGAGVETQYF. CDR3 DNA: TGTGCCAGCAGCGTAGGGGGAGCGGGAGTAGAGACCCAGTACTTC. The V call is TRBV9, the J call TRBJ2-5, with TRBD2 identical over 8 bases. Germline CDR1 and CDR2: SGDLS and YYNGEE. V dropped 0 bases and J dropped 4; count of bases not matched to a gene: 5. This CDR3 has 15 residues.

V usage is TRBV5-4 and J usage is TRBJ1-1, with D tentatively TRBD1 (5 bases). Trimming pared 4 bases from V and 1 base from J, leaving 17 bases between. This CDR3 has 16 residues. Germline loops: CDR1 SGHNT, CDR2 YYREEE (reference sequence). CDR3 nucleotide sequence: TGTGCCAGCAGCCTTGGACAACTAATCCCGAACACTGAAGCTTTCTTT. Translation: CASSLGQLIPNTEAFF.

This clone was seen only once. Here the CDR3 DNA reads TGTGCCAGCAGCCCCGGAGGGACTAGCAATCAGCCCCAGCATTTT. This translates into CASSPGGTSNQPQHF. This chain connects TRBV7-2 to TRBJ1-5, with D possibly TRBD1 on 5 matching bases. The germline gives CDR1 SGHTA, CDR2 FQGNSA. The CDR3 loop spans 15 amino acids. The V end lost 5 bases, the J end lost 0 bases, and 11 bases lay between the germline ends.

The rearrangement joins TRBV7-9 to TRBJ2-5, with D tentatively TRBD1 (5 bases). The CDR3 is 14 amino acids. Germline V CDR1 and CDR2: SEHNR, FQNEAQ (reference sequence). V lost 5 bases and J 2 bases, leaving 12 bases between the germline ends. The CDR3 DNA reads TGTGCCAGCAGCAATCAGGGTTGGCAAGAGACCCAGTACTTC. Protein: CASSNQGWQETQYF.

The genes are TRBV27 and TRBJ2-1; 9 bases fit TRBD2. The V segment lost 9 bases and the J segment 9 bases; nucleotides outside the gene matches: 9. Germline CDR1 is MNHEY and CDR2 is SMNVEV (reference sequence). CDR3 size: 13 residues. This CDR3 is CASPQREDPEQFF. CDR3 nucleotide sequence: TGTGCCAGTCCCCAGCGGGAGGACCCTGAGCAGTTCTTC.

The rearrangement links TRBV6-6 to TRBJ2-4, with D possibly being TRBD2 (8 bases). Deletions cut 7 bases from V and 8 bases from J, with 21 bases between. The CDR3 has 15 residues. Germline CDR1 MNHNY, CDR2 SVGAGI (reference sequence). The CDR3 DNA reads TGTGCCAGCACTACCCCCGGGAGGGGGCGAGACATTCAGTACTTC. Translating gives CASTTPGRGRDIQYF.

The chain uses TRBV19 and TRBJ2-1, with 11 bases fitting TRBD1. Germline CDR1 reads LNHDA; CDR2 reads SQIVND (reference sequence). The CDR3 covers 16 residues. V was clipped by 5 bases and J by 4 bases; unmatched bases: 7. Here the CDR3 reads CASSAGQGDGYNEQFF. The CDR3 nucleotides are TGTGCCAGTAGTGCGGGACAGGGGGACGGGTACAATGAGCAGTTCTTC.

The rearrangement links TRBV11-2 to TRBJ2-1; D call uncertain. Germline CDR1 and CDR2: SGHAT and FQNNGV. This CDR3 contains 15 residues. Deletions cut 5 bases from V and 5 bases from J, with 16 bases between. CDR3 region: CASSASRVPHNEQFF. In nucleotides, the CDR3 is TGTGCCAGCAGCGCCTCCCGGGTTCCCCACAATGAGCAGTTCTTC.